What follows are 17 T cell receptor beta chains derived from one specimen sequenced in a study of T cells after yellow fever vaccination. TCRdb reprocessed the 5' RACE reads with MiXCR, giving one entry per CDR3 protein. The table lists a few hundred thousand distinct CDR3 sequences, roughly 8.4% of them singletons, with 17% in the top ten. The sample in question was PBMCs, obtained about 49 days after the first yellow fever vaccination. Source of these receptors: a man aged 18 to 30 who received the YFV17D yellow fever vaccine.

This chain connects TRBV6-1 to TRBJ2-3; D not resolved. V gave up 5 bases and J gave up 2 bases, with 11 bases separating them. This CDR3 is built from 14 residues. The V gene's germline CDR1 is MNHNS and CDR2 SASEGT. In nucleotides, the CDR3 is TGTGCCAGCAGTACCCCCTTTGACACAGATACGCAGTATTTT. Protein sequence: CASSTPFDTDTQYF.

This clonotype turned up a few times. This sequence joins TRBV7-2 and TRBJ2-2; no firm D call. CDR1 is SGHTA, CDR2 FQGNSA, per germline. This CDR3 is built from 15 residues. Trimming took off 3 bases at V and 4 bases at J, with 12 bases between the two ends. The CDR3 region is CASSFKRRFTGELFF. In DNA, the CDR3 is TGTGCCAGCAGCTTCAAAAGGCGCTTCACCGGGGAGCTGTTTTTT.

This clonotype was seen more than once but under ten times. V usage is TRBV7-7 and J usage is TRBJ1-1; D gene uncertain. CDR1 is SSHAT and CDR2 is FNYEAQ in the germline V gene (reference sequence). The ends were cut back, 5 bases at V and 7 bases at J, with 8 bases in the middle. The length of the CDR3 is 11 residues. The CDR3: CASSAWGEAFF. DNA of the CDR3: TGTGCCAGCAGCGCCTGGGGTGAAGCTTTCTTT.

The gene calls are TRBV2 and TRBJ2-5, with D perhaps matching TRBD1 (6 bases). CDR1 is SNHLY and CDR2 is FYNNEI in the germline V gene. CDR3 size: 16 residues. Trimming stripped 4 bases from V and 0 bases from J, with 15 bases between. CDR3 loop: CASSGGLLRDQETQYF. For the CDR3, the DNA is TGTGCCAGCAGTGGGGGGCTTTTGCGGGACCAAGAGACCCAGTACTTC. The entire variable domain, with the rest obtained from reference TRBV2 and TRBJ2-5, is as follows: EPEVTQTPSHQVTQMGQEVILRCVPISNHLYFYWYRQILGQKVEFLVSFYNNEISEKSEIFDDQFSVERPDGSNFTLKIRSTKLEDSAMYFCASSGGLLRDQETQYFGPGTRLLVL.

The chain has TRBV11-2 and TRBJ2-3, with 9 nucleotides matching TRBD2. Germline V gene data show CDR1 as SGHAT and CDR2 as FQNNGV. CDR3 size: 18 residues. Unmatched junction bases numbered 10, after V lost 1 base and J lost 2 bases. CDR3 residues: CASSLVVSAGGLTDTQYF. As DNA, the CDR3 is TGTGCCAGCAGCTTAGTAGTGTCGGCGGGGGGGCTCACAGATACGCAGTATTTT.

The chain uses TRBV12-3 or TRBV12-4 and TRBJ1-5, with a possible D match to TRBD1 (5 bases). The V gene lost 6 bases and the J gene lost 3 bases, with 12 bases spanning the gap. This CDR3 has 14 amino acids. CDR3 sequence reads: CASRAGPINQPQHF. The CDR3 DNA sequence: TGTGCCAGCAGGGCGGGACCCATCAATCAGCCCCAGCATTTT.

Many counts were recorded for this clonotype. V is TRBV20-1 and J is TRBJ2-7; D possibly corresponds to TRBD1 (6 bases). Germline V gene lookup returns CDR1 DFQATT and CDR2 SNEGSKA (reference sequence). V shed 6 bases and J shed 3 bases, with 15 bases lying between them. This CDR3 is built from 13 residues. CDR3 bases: TGCAGTGCCAATAAAGCGACAGGCTACGAGCAGTACGTC. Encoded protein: CSANKATGYEQYV.

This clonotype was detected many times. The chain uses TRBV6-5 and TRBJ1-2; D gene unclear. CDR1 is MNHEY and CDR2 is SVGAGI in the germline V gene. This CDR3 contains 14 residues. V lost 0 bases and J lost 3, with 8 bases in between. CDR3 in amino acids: CASSYSDGYYGYTF. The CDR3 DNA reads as TGTGCCAGCAGTTACTCGGACGGATACTATGGCTACACCTTC.

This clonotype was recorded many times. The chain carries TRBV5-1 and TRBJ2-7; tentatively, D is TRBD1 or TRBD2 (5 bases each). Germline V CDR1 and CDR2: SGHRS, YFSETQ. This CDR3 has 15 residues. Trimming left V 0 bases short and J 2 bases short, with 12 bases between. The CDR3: CASSLGGAWAYEQYF. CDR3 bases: TGCGCCAGCAGCTTGGGAGGGGCGTGGGCCTACGAGCAGTACTTC.

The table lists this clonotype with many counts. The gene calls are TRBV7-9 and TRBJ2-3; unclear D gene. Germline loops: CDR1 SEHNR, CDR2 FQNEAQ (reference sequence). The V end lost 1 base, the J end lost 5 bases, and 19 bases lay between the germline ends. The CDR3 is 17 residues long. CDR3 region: CASSLVGFEANEDTQYF. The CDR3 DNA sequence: TGTGCCAGCAGCTTAGTGGGCTTCGAAGCGAACGAAGATACGCAGTATTTT.

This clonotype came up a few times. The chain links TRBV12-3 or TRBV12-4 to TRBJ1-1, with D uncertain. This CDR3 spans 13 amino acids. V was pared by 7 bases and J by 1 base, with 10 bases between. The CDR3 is CASILESNTEAFF. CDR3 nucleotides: TGTGCCAGCATCCTCGAGTCGAACACTGAAGCTTTCTTT.

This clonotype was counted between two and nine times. The CDR3 loop reads CASSSPKKGETQYF. The CDR3 bases are TGTGCCAGCAGCTCCCCCAAGAAGGGAGAGACCCAGTACTTC. The rearrangement uses TRBV7-9 and TRBJ2-5; D gene uncertain. Germline V gene lookup returns CDR1 SEHNR and CDR2 FQNEAQ (reference sequence). This CDR3 spans 14 amino acids. Trimming removed 4 bases from V and 4 bases from J, with 13 bases in between.

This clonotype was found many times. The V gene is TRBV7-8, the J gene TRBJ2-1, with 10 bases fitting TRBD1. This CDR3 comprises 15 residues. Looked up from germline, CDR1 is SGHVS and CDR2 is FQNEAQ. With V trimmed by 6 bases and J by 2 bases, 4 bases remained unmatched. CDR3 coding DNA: TGTGCCAGCAGTACCGGGACAGGGGCCTACAATGAGCAGTTCTTC. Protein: CASSTGTGAYNEQFF.

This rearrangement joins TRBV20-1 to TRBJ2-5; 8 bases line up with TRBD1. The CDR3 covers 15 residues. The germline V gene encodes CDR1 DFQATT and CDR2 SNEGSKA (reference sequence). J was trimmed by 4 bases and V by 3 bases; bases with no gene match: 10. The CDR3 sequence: CSARGRTGTGETQYF. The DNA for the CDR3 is TGCAGTGCTAGGGGTCGGACAGGGACGGGAGAGACCCAGTACTTC.

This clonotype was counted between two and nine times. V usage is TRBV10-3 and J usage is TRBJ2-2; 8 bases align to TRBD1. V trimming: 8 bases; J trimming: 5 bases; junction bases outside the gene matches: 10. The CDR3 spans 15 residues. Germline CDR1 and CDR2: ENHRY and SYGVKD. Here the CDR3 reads CAISPGQGWTGELFF. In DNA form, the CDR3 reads TGTGCCATCTCCCCTGGACAGGGATGGACCGGGGAGCTGTTTTTT.

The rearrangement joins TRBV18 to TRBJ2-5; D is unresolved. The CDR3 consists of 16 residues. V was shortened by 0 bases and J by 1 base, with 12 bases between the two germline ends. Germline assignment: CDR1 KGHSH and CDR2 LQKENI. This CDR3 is CASSPPASGRQETQYF. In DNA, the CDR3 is TGTGCCAGCTCACCACCAGCGTCAGGCCGCCAAGAGACCCAGTACTTC.

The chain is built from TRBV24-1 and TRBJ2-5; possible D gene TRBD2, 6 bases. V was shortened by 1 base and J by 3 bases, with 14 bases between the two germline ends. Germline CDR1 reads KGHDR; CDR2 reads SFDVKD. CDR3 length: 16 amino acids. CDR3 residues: CATSDFRLGLKETQYF. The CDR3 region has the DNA TGTGCCACCAGTGATTTTCGCCTAGGACTAAAAGAGACCCAGTACTTC.